The 22 T cell receptor beta chains below come from one sample, sequenced in a study of blood T cell repertoires in COVID-19. TCRdb keeps only in-frame clones here, not all; method: immunoSEQ multiplex PCR. The sample lists fewer than 450,000 clones, more than 70% seen once, with about 1.1% in the top ten. Sequences were obtained from PBMCs or T cells enriched from blood (not recorded which). The receptors here all came from a woman under 30 who had recovered from COVID-19.

The rearrangement links TRBV5-1 to TRBJ2-5; TRBD1 aligns across 7 bases. This CDR3 spans 15 amino acids. J lost 4 bases, V lost 4 bases, and 10 bases had no gene match. Germline V gene lookup returns CDR1 SGHRS and CDR2 YFSETQ. CDR3 protein: CASSALRGPGETQYF. The CDR3 DNA reads as TGCGCCAGCAGCGCCCTAAGGGGGCCTGGAGAGACCCAGTACTTC.

This clone was seen once. V gene TRBV3-1 (or the pseudogene TRBV3-2) combines with J gene TRBJ2-7; possibly TRBD1 for D (6 bases). The length of the CDR3 is 17 residues. Per the germline V gene, CDR1 is LGHDT and CDR2 is YNNKEL (reference sequence). V dropped 2 bases and J dropped 3 bases, with 20 bases sitting between them. In nucleotides, the CDR3 is TGTGCCAGCAGCCAATGGGCAACCCAGGGGTTATACTACGAGCAGTACTTC. This encodes CASSQWATQGLYYEQYF.

The chain recombines TRBV5-1 with TRBJ2-7; weak D call: TRBD2 (7 bases). This CDR3 has 17 amino acids. V dropped 0 bases and J dropped 3 bases, with 19 bases sitting between them. From germline, CDR1 is SGHRS and CDR2 YFSETQ. CDR3 region: CASSLVGGGRVSYEQYF. The CDR3 DNA follows: TGCGCCAGCAGCTTGGTGGGCGGGGGCCGTGTAAGCTACGAGCAGTACTTC. Based on the CDR3 plus reference TRBV5-1 and TRBJ2-7, the full variable domain is KAGVTQTPRYLIKTRGQQVTLSCSPISGHRSVSWYQQTPGQGLQFLFEYFSETQRNKGNFPGRFSGRQFSNSRSEMNVSTLELGDSALYLCASSLVGGGRVSYEQYFGPGTRLTVT.

This clone appeared a single time. CDR3 bases: TGTGCCAGCAGCCGACAGGGGCCCCACGAGCAGTACTTC. Translation gives CASSRQGPHEQYF. The rearrangement joins TRBV6-2 or TRBV6-3 to TRBJ2-7; 8 positions match TRBD1. The length of the CDR3 is 13 residues. V shed 6 bases, J shed 5 bases, and the junction held 6 bases outside the gene matches. In germline, CDR1 is MNHEY, CDR2 SVGEGT.

This sequence joins TRBV29-1 and TRBJ1-6; 7 bases fit TRBD1. This CDR3 spans 13 amino acids. In germline, CDR1 is SQVTM, CDR2 ANQGSEA. J was trimmed by 6 bases and V by 4 bases; bases with no gene match: 3. The CDR3 DNA reads TGCAGCGTTGGAGGGACAGTTAATTCACCCCTCCACTTT. Its translation: CSVGGTVNSPLHF.

This chain joins TRBV19 and TRBJ1-5; D is undetermined. This CDR3 is 16 amino acids long. The V end lost 6 bases, the J end lost 2 bases, and 17 bases lay between the germline ends. Looked up from germline, CDR1 is LNHDA and CDR2 is SQIVND (reference sequence). The CDR3 is CASRRSGGNGNQPQHF. The CDR3 coding sequence is TGTGCCAGTAGAAGATCGGGAGGGAATGGCAATCAGCCCCAGCATTTT.

The chain employs TRBV7-3 and TRBJ2-2; 7 positions agree with TRBD2. Germline lookup yields CDR1 SGHTA and CDR2 FQGTGA. V was clipped by 5 bases and J by 3 bases; unmatched bases: 9. This CDR3 contains 16 residues. CDR3 loop: CASSEDSGYYTGELFF. As DNA, the CDR3 is TGTGCCAGCAGCGAAGATAGCGGGTATTACACCGGGGAGCTGTTTTTT.

V and J are TRBV11-2 and TRBJ1-1, with D possibly matching TRBD1 (5 bases). Germline V gene sequence: CDR1 SGHAT, CDR2 FQNNGV. The germline V and J ends were trimmed by 2 bases and 0 bases, with 10 bases remaining between them. The length of the CDR3 is 15 residues. CDR3 amino acids: CASSLFQGMNTEAFF. DNA for the CDR3: TGTGCCAGCAGCTTATTTCAGGGTATGAACACTGAAGCTTTCTTT.

The chain carries TRBV7-3 and TRBJ2-7; TRBD1 aligns across 8 bases. CDR1 SGHTA and CDR2 FQGTGA come from the germline V gene. Trimming cost V 4 bases and J 5 bases; bases outside gene matches: 7. CDR3 length: 14 residues. CDR3 bases: TGTGCCAGCAGCTCCGCAGGGGGCATCAACGAGCAGTACTTC. Translated, it gives CASSSAGGINEQYF.

This chain uses TRBV10-3 with TRBJ1-1, with 8 nucleotides matching TRBD1. V shed 3 bases, J shed 4 bases, and the junction held 7 bases outside the gene matches. CDR1 is ENHRY, CDR2 SYGVKD, per germline. The CDR3 loop spans 15 amino acids. Here the CDR3 DNA reads TGTGCCATCAGTGATCCAGGGGGCGCGGGCACTGAAGCTTTCTTT. Protein product: CAISDPGGAGTEAFF.

The gene calls are TRBV5-8 and TRBJ1-1; 7 bases line up with TRBD1. V dropped 4 bases and J dropped 4; count of bases not matched to a gene: 13. Germline lookup yields CDR1 SGHTS and CDR2 YDEGEE. CDR3 length equals 16 residues. The CDR3 here is CASSPRQGRSATEAFF. DNA for the CDR3: TGTGCCAGCAGCCCCAGACAGGGAAGAAGCGCCACTGAAGCTTTCTTT.

V is TRBV19 and J is TRBJ1-6; D unresolved. CDR1 LNHDA and CDR2 SQIVND come from the germline V gene (reference sequence). Trimming took off 7 bases at V and 9 bases at J, with 13 bases between the two ends. The CDR3 extends over 13 amino acids. The CDR3 loop is CASTSTGFSPLHF. The CDR3 nucleotides are TGTGCCAGTACTTCAACGGGGTTTTCACCCCTCCACTTT.

The V and J genes are TRBV19 and TRBJ1-3; tentatively, D is TRBD1 (6 bases). Looked up from germline, CDR1 is LNHDA and CDR2 is SQIVND (reference sequence). The CDR3 loop spans 14 amino acids. V dropped 7 bases and J dropped 0 bases, with 10 bases sitting between them. CDR3 region: CASKSGASGNTIYF. CDR3 coding DNA: TGTGCCAGTAAATCAGGGGCCTCTGGAAACACCATATATTTT.

Only a few counts were recorded for this clone. This sequence joins TRBV12-3 or TRBV12-4 and TRBJ1-2; D is undetermined. The CDR3 has 13 amino acids. Trimming took off 8 bases at V and 8 bases at J, with 18 bases between the two ends. The CDR3 sequence: CASGDRSRGGYTF. The CDR3 DNA follows: TGTGCCAGCGGCGACCGGTCTAGAGGCGGCTACACCTTC.

This chain links TRBV6-5 with TRBJ2-7, with 7 bases that match TRBD1. The CDR3 covers 15 residues. Germline trimming cut 4 bases from V and 1 base from J; bases unmatched to any gene: 7. The germline V gene has CDR1 MNHEY and CDR2 SVGAGI. In nucleotides, the CDR3 is TGTGCCAGCAGTTCCTATAGGGACAGATCCTACGAGCAGTACTTC. It specifies CASSSYRDRSYEQYF.

This chain links TRBV4-3 with TRBJ1-1; no firm D call. Trimming removed 0 bases from V and 4 bases from J, with 9 bases in between. Germline lookup yields CDR1 LGHNA and CDR2 YSLEER. The CDR3 sequence is 14 residues long. CDR3 bases: TGCGCCAGCAGCCAAGAGGCGCGGGGCACTGAAGCTTTCTTT. This sequence encodes CASSQEARGTEAFF.

The chain has TRBV25-1 and TRBJ2-5; TRBD2 matches at 10 bases. The CDR3 sequence is 16 residues long. Trimming at V came to 1 base and at J to 5 bases, leaving 7 bases not matched to a gene. Per the germline V gene, CDR1 is MGHDK and CDR2 is SYGVNS. CDR3 nucleotide sequence: TGTGCCAGCAGTGAATGGCCTAGCGGGGGTGGTGAGACCCAGTACTTC. This translates into CASSEWPSGGGETQYF.

Only one count was recorded for this clone. The chain combines TRBV7-3 with TRBJ2-5; 10 bases fit TRBD2. In germline, CDR1 is SGHTA, CDR2 FQGTGA. The CDR3 consists of 15 residues. Unmatched junction bases numbered 3, after V lost 3 bases and J lost 2 bases. For the CDR3, the DNA is TGTGCCAGCAGCTTGGAACTAGCGGGGCAAGAGACCCAGTACTTC. This sequence encodes CASSLELAGQETQYF.

V usage is TRBV7-9 and J usage is TRBJ1-4, with TRBD1 identical over 7 bases. The CDR3 covers 16 residues. Germline V CDR1 and CDR2: SEHNR, FQNEAQ (reference sequence). Trimming removed 3 bases from V and 3 bases from J; junction bases left unmatched: 7. CDR3 nucleotides: TGTGCCAGCAGCTTTGGAGGGGGCCCACCTAATGAAAAACTGTTTTTT. Translation gives CASSFGGGPPNEKLFF.

This chain connects TRBV2 to TRBJ1-6; 7 nucleotides match TRBD1. This CDR3 is built from 14 residues. Germline lookup yields CDR1 SNHLY and CDR2 FYNNEI. The V gene end was trimmed by 6 bases and the J gene end by 8 bases; junction bases not matched to a gene: 7. Here the CDR3 reads CASRETGMHSPLHF. CDR3 in DNA: TGTGCCAGCAGGGAGACAGGGATGCATTCACCCCTCCACTTT.

CDR3 bases: TGTGCCAGCAGGCTAATGATGCGTCCCCCGACAAACTATGGCTACACCTTC. Translation: CASRLMMRPPTNYGYTF. The V and J genes are TRBV2 and TRBJ1-2; D uncertain. The CDR3 consists of 17 residues. Trimming took off 6 bases at V and 2 bases at J, with 22 bases between the two ends. The germline CDR1 and CDR2 sequences are SNHLY and FYNNEI.

V and J are TRBV12-3 or TRBV12-4 and TRBJ1-2; a weak D match, TRBD1 (6 bases). CDR3 size: 13 residues. With 5 bases removed from V and 8 bases from J, the gap between germline ends came to 15 bases. The CDR3 DNA is TGTGCCAGCAGTCTGACAGGAATCGAGGGCTACACCTTC. As protein: CASSLTGIEGYTF.